This T cell receptor beta chain is drawn from a study of PD-L1 blockade in urothelial cancer. On the study more broadly: At 3 weeks after treatment start (second dose) and again at 6 weeks, blood was analyzed. Per blood sample, T cells had a median of roughly 150,000.

Germline V gene data show CDR1 as MNHNS and CDR2 as SASEGT. This CDR3 region has 15 residues. Trimming removed 2 bases at V and 4 bases at J, with 14 bases between. Described time point: peripheral blood 6 weeks after treatment start. Sample numbers ranged from 1 to 8 per patient, encompassing pretreatment and on-treatment collections. Data came from immunoSEQ multiplex PCR; TCRdb stores just in-frame clones and leaves some out. The sample records 95,000 to 130,000 clones, around nine tenths being singletons. The TCR sequence derives from a man aged 60-69 years with urothelial cancer. The material sequenced was PBMCs, taken around atezolizumab (anti-PD-L1) treatment. The chain has TRBV6-1 and TRBJ1-2; D may be TRBD1 (6 bases). CDR3 nucleotides: TGTGCCAGCAGTGAACCCACCAGGGGATCCTATGGCTACACCTTC. It translates to CASSEPTRGSYGYTF.